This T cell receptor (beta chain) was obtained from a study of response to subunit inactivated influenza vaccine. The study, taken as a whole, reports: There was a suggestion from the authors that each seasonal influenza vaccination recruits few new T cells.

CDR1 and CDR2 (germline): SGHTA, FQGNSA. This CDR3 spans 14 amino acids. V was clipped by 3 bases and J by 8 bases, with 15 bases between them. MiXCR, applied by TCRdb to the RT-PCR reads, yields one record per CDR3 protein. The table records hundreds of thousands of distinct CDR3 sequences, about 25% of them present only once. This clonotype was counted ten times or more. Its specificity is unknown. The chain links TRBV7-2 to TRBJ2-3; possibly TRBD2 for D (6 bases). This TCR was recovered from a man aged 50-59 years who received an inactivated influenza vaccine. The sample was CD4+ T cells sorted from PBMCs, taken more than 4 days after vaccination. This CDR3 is CASSFRTTTGTQYF. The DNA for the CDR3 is TGTGCCAGCAGCTTCCGGACTACCACGGGTACGCAGTATTTT.